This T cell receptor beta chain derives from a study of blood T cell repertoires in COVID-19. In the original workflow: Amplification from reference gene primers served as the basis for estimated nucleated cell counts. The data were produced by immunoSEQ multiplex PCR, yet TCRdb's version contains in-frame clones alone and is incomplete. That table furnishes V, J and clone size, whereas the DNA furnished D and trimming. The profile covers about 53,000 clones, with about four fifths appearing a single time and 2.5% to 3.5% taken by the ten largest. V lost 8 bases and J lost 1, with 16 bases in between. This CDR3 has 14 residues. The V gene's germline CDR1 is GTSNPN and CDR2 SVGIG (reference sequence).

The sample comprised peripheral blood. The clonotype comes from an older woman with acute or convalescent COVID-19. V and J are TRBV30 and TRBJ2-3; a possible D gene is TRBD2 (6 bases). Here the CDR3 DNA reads TGTGCCACCGAAGGGCGGGACCGCACAGATACGCAGTATTTT. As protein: CATEGRDRTDTQYF.